The rows below give T cell receptor beta chains drawn from one sample of a study of graft-versus-host responses after intestinal transplantation. Repertoires were generated with immunoSEQ multiplex PCR, while TCRdb's copy carries only in-frame clones and drops some. This table has over 10,000 clones, 84% appearing once. The sequenced sample was PBMCs, obtained after intestinal transplantation. Every receptor here comes from a human patient who received an intestinal transplant, so some T cells may come from the graft donor. Both conserved end residues are part of each CDR3.

TRBJ2-1 | TRBV19 | CASSSGRARSEQFF
TRBJ1-1 | TRBV15 | CATSRDRPTEAFF
TRBJ1-2 | TRBV6-6 | CASSYHRDGYTF
TRBJ2-1 | TRBV2 | CASSEETPHNEQFF
TRBJ2-1 | TRBV27 | CASSFSGREQFF
TRBJ2-7 | TRBV11-2 | CASSLSGRISYEQYF
TRBJ2-1 | TRBV7-7 | CASSLAGSYNEQFF
TRBJ1-2 | TRBV7-9 | CASSLDLYRLNYGYTF
. | TRBV27 | CASHKQGGHYEQYF
TRBJ2-7 | TRBV19 | CASSASAGGLYEQYF
TRBJ2-7 | TRBV18 | CASSPPGFQGGLLEQYF
TRBJ2-5 | TRBV5-6 | CASSLGLKQETQYF
TRBJ2-7 | TRBV7-2 | CASSLELAVWEQYF
TRBJ2-1 | TRBV5-6 | CASSFKRHNEQFF
TRBJ2-7 | TRBV27 | CASSRTGYEQYF
TRBJ2-1 | TRBV18 | CASSPRDSSLGFF
TRBJ2-7 | TRBV19 | CASAMGTGEVYEQYF
TRBJ2-2 | TRBV18 | CASSPPRGELFF